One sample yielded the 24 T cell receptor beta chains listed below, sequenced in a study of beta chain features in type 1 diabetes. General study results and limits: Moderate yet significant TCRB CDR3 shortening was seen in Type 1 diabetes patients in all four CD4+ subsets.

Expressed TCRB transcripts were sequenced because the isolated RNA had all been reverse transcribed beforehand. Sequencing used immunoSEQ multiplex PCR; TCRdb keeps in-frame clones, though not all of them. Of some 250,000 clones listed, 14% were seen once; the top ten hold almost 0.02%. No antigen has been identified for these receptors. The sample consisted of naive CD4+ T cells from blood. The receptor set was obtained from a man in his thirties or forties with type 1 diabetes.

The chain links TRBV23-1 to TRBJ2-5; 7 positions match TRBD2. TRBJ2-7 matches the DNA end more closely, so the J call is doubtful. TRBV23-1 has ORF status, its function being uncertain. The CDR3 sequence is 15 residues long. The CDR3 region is CASSHMDGRSYEQYF. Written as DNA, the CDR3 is TGCGCCAGCAGTCATATGGACGGGAGGTCGTACGAGCAGTACTTC.

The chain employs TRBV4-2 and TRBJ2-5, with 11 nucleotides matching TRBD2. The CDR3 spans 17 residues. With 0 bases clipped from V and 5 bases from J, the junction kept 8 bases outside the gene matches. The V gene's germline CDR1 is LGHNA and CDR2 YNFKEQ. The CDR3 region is CASSQDGSGGVQETQYF. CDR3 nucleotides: TGTGCCAGCAGCCAAGATGGTAGCGGGGGGGTTCAGGAGACCCAGTACTTC.

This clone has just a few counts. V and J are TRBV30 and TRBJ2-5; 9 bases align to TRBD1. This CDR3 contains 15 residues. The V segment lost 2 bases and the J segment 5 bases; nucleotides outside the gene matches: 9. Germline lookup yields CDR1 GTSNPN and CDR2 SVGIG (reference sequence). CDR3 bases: TGTGCCTGGAGTCCCGACAGGGGGGTAGGGGAGACCCAGTACTTC. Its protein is CAWSPDRGVGETQYF.

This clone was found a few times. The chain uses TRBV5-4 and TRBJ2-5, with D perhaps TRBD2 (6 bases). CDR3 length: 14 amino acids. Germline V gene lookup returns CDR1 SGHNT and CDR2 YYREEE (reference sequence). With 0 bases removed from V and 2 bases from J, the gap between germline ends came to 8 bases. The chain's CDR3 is CASSLARGQETQYF. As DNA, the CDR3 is TGTGCCAGCAGCTTGGCCCGGGGGCAAGAGACCCAGTACTTC.

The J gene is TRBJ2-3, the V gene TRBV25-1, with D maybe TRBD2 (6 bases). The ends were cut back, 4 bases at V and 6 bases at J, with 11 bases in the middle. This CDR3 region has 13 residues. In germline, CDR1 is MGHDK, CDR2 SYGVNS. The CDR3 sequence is CASSVRGGDTQYF. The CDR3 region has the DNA TGTGCCAGCAGTGTCCGTGGGGGGGATACGCAGTATTTT.

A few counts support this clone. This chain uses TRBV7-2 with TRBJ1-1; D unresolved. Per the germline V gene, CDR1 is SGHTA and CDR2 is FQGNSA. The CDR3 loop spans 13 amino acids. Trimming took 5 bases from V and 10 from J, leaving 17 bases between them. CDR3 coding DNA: TGTGCCAGCAGCCCTCGGGTCCTCCGGGGAGCTTTCTTT. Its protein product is CASSPRVLRGAFF.

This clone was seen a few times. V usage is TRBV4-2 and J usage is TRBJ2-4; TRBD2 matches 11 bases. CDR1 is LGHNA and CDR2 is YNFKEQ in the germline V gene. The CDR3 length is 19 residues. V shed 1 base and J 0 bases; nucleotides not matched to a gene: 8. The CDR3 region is CASSQVLTSGVIAKNIQYF. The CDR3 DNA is TGTGCCAGCAGCCAAGTCCTGACTAGCGGGGTAATAGCCAAAAACATTCAGTACTTC.

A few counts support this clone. CDR3 protein: CASSPQQATTNEQFF. CDR3 coding DNA: TGTGCCAGCTCACCACAGCAGGCCACCACCAATGAGCAGTTCTTC. The chain couples TRBV18 to TRBJ2-1; D unclear. Germline CDR1 reads KGHSH; CDR2 reads LQKENI. The V end lost 1 base, the J end lost 6 bases, and 13 bases lay between the germline ends. The CDR3 covers 15 residues.

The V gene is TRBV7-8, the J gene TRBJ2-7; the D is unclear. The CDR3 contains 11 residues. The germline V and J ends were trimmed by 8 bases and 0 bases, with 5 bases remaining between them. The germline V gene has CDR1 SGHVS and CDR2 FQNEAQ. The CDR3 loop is CASLSSYEQYF. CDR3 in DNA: TGTGCCAGCTTATCCTCCTACGAGCAGTACTTC.

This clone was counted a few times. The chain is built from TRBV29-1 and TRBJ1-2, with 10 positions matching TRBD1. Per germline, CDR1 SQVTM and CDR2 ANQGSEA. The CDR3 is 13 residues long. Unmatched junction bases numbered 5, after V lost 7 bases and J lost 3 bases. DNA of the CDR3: TGCAGCGCCCGGACAGGGGGAGACTATGGCTACACCTTC. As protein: CSARTGGDYGYTF.

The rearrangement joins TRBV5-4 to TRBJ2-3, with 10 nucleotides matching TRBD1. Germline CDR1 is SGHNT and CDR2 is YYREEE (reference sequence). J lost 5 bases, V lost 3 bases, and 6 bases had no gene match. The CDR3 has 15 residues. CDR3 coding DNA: TGTGCCAGCAGCTCGGGACAGGGGTTGGTAGATACGCAGTATTTT. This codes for CASSSGQGLVDTQYF.

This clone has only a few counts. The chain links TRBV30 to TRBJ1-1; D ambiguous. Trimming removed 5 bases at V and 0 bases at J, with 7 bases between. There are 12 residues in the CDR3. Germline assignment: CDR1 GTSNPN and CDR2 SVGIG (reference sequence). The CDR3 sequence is CAWSQMNTEAFF. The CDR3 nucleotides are TGTGCCTGGTCCCAGATGAACACTGAAGCTTTCTTT.

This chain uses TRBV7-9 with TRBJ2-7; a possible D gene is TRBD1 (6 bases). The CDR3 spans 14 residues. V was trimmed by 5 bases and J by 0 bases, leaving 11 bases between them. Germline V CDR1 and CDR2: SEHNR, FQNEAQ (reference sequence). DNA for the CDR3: TGTGCCAGCAGCACGTGGACAGCCTCCTACGAGCAGTACTTC. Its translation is CASSTWTASYEQYF.

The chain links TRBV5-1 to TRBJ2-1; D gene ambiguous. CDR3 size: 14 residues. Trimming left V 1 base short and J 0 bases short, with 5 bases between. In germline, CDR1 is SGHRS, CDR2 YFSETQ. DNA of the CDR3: TGCGCCAGCAGCTTGTTTAGCTCCTACAATGAGCAGTTCTTC. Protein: CASSLFSSYNEQFF.

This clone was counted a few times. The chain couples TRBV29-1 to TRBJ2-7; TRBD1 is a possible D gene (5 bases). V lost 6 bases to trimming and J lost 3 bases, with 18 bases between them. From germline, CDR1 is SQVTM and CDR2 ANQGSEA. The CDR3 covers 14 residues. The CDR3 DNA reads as TGCAGCGTCACCAGGGATTATACCCGCTACGAGCAGTACTTC. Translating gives CSVTRDYTRYEQYF.

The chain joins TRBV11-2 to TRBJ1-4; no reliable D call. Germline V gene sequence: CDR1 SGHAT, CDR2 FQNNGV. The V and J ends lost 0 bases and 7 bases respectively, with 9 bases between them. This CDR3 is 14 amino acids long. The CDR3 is CASSLDPRSEKLFF. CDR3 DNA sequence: TGTGCCAGCAGCTTAGACCCGCGGAGTGAAAAACTGTTTTTT.

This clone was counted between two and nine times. DNA of the CDR3: TGTGCCTGGAGTTTCCGCTCGGCAGGGGGTGGCTACACCTTC. This encodes CAWSFRSAGGGYTF. The rearrangement joins TRBV30 to TRBJ1-2; TRBD1 matches at 7 bases. The CDR3 is made up of 14 amino acids. Germline V CDR1 and CDR2: GTSNPN, SVGIG (reference sequence). The ends lost 2 bases at V and 7 bases at J; junction bases unmatched: 10.

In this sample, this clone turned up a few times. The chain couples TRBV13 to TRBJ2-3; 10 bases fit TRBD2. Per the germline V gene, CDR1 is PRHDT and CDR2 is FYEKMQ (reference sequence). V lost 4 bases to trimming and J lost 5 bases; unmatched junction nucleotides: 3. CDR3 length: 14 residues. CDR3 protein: CASSSRTSGDTQYF. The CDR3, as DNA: TGTGCCAGCAGCTCCCGGACTAGCGGAGATACGCAGTATTTT.

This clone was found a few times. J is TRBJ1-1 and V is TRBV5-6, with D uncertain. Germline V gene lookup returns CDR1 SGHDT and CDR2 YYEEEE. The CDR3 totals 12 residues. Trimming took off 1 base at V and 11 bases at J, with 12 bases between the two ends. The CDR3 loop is CASSLNLEEAFF. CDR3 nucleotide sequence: TGTGCCAGCAGCTTGAACCTAGAGGAGGCTTTCTTT.

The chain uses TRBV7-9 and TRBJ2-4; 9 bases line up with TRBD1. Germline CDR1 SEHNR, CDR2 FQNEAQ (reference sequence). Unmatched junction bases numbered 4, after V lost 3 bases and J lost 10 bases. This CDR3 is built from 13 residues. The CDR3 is CASSLGTGTIQYF. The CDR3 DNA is TGTGCCAGCAGCTTGGGGACAGGGACTATTCAGTACTTC.

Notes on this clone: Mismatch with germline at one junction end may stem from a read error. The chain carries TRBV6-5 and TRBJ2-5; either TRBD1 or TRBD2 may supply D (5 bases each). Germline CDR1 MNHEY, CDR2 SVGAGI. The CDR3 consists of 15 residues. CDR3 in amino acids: CASSNSGQYQETQYF. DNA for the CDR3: TGTGCCAGCAGTAACTCGGGGCAGTACCAAGAGACCCAGTACTTC.

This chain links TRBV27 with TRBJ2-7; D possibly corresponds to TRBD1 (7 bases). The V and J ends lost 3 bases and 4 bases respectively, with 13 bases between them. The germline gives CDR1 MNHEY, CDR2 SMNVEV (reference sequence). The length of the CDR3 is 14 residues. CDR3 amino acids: CASSFQGGPYEQYF. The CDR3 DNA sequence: TGTGCCAGCAGTTTTCAGGGGGGTCCTTACGAGCAGTACTTC.

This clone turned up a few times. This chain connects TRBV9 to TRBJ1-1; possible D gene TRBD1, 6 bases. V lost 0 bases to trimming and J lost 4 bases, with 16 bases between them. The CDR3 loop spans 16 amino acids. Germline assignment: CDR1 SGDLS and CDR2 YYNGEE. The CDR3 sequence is CASSVVGGQVATEAFF. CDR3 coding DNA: TGTGCCAGCAGCGTAGTCGGGGGGCAGGTGGCCACTGAAGCTTTCTTT.

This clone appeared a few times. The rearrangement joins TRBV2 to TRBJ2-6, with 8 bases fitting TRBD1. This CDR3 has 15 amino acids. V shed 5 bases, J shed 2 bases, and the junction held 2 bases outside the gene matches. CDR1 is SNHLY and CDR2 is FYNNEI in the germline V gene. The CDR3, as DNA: TGTGCCAGCAGTAAACAGGGGGCTGGGGCCAACGTCCTGACTTTC. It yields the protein CASSKQGAGANVLTF.